These 11 T cell receptor beta chains were sequenced from one sample in a study of shared clonotypes between healthy human individuals. Assay: immunoSEQ multiplex PCR; the TCRdb copy retains only in-frame clones and omits some. Among 850,000 to 1,200,000 clones listed, roughly 80% were seen once. Sequenced input: memory CD4+ T cells sorted from blood. This sample's subset: CD45RA-negative fraction. The receptors were gathered from a man aged 18-30 years in good health.

The V and J genes are TRBV10-3 and TRBJ2-2, with TRBD2 identical over 11 bases. The CDR3 has 18 residues. Germline assignment: CDR1 ENHRY and CDR2 SYGVKD. The junction had 9 bases not matched to a gene; V was cut back by 5 bases and J by 1 base. This chain's CDR3 is CAISLGTSGIGNTGELFF. The CDR3 bases are TGTGCCATCAGTTTAGGGACTAGCGGTATAGGGAACACCGGGGAGCTGTTTTTT.

V gene TRBV5-6 combines with J gene TRBJ2-1; no reliable D call. V was clipped by 2 bases and J by 9 bases, with 12 bases between them. Germline V gene data show CDR1 as SGHDT and CDR2 as YYEEEE. This CDR3 spans 13 amino acids. CDR3 sequence (DNA): TGTGCCAGCAGCTTAAAGGATTCGGGTGAGCAGTTCTTC. This sequence encodes CASSLKDSGEQFF.

This clone was counted only a few times. The chain has TRBV15 and TRBJ1-2; 7 positions agree with TRBD1. Germline V gene sequence: CDR1 LNHNV, CDR2 YYDKDF (reference sequence). This CDR3 is 16 amino acids long. Trimming cost V 0 bases and J 2 bases; bases outside gene matches: 6. The chain's CDR3 is CATSRDSGQVNYGYTF. The CDR3 bases are TGTGCCACCAGCAGAGATAGTGGACAGGTGAACTATGGCTACACCTTC.

V gene TRBV4-3 combines with J gene TRBJ2-5; 13 bases match TRBD2. The CDR3 length is 19 residues. J gave up 5 bases and V 2 bases, and 14 bases lay outside the gene matches. Germline CDR1 reads LGHNA; CDR2 reads YSLEER. The CDR3 reads CASSQPSGLAGDPGETQYF. The CDR3 bases are TGCGCCAGCAGCCAACCCTCCGGACTAGCGGGAGATCCAGGGGAGACCCAGTACTTC.

This clone was picked up one time. The chain employs TRBV6-1 and TRBJ2-7, with D uncertain. The CDR3 runs 16 residues. V was trimmed by 2 bases and J by 3 bases, leaving 17 bases between them. Germline loops: CDR1 MNHNS, CDR2 SASEGT. In DNA, the CDR3 is TGTGCCAGCAGTGAATCTTTTGTAAACCCGGTCTACGAGCAGTACTTC. As protein: CASSESFVNPVYEQYF.

V is TRBV11-3 and J is TRBJ1-1; D gene ambiguous. Deletions cut 0 bases from V and 8 bases from J, with 10 bases between. There are 13 residues in the CDR3. CDR1 and CDR2 (germline): SGHNT, YENEEA. Written as DNA, the CDR3 is TGTGCCAGCAGCTTAGATTCGGGGAGGGAAGCTTTCTTT. Protein product: CASSLDSGREAFF.

V gene TRBV4-1 combines with J gene TRBJ2-3; D gene unclear. The CDR3 is 14 residues long. Germline lookup yields CDR1 MGHRA and CDR2 YSYEKL. Deletions cut 2 bases from V and 2 bases from J, with 8 bases between. CDR3 coding DNA: TGCGCCAGCAGCCAACCAGGTACCACAGATACGCAGTATTTT. Translation: CASSQPGTTDTQYF.

Remarks on this clone: Distinct nucleotide sequences in the sample also encode this CDR3. The V and J genes are TRBV19 and TRBJ1-2; D possibly corresponds to TRBD1 (6 bases). The V gene lost 5 bases and the J gene lost 5 bases, with 18 bases spanning the gap. The CDR3 consists of 15 residues. CDR1 and CDR2 from the germline V gene are LNHDA and SQIVND (reference sequence). CDR3 sequence reads: CASSPQTGASYGYTF. Written as DNA, the CDR3 is TGTGCCAGTAGTCCACAGACAGGCGCTTCTTATGGCTACACCTTC.

This clone has more than one count but fewer than ten. A read error may account for a junction end that differs from germline. The chain links TRBV5-4 to TRBJ2-7, with TRBD2 identical over 14 bases. Germline-derived CDR1 and CDR2 are SGHNT and YYREEE (reference sequence). CDR3 length equals 19 residues. The CDR3 here is CASRLGGLAGVGGFGEQYF. CDR3 in DNA: TGTGCCAGCAGGTTGGGGGGACTAGCGGGAGTTGGAGGCTTTGGGGAGCAGTACTTC.

The genes are TRBV5-6 and TRBJ2-6, with TRBD1 matching over 7 bases. From germline, CDR1 is SGHDT and CDR2 YYEEEE. J was trimmed by 2 bases and V by 3 bases; bases with no gene match: 11. The CDR3 has 18 amino acids. CDR3 region: CASSCIDRANAGANVLTF. As DNA, the CDR3 is TGTGCCAGCAGCTGCATTGACAGGGCTAATGCTGGGGCCAACGTCCTGACTTTC.

This clone was detected a few times. The sample contains more than one DNA sequence encoding this CDR3. V and J are TRBV4-1 and TRBJ2-7; D is tentatively TRBD1 or TRBD2 (5 bases each). Trimming pared 3 bases from V and 0 bases from J, leaving 9 bases between. The CDR3 is made up of 14 amino acids. The V gene's germline CDR1 is MGHRA and CDR2 YSYEKL. The chain's CDR3 is CASSQGRSSYEQYF. The CDR3 DNA sequence: TGCGCCAGCAGCCAGGGACGCAGCTCCTACGAGCAGTACTTC.